The 4 T cell receptor beta chains reported below all come from one sample, sequenced in a study of monozygotic twins with cystic fibrosis. Sequencing was performed with immunoSEQ multiplex PCR; in TCRdb, only in-frame clones are kept and a portion is missing. The table records 15,000 to 20,000 clones, around 96% of them present only once. The sequenced material came from blood. The receptors here all came from a girl aged 2 to 10 with cystic fibrosis.

The gene calls are TRBV11-3 and TRBJ1-1; 7 bases align to TRBD1. CDR3 length equals 14 residues. The ends lost 3 bases at V and 5 bases at J; junction bases unmatched: 6. Germline lookup yields CDR1 SGHNT and CDR2 YENEEA. The CDR3: CASSFTGVRTEAFF. CDR3 sequence (DNA): TGTGCCAGCAGCTTTACAGGGGTTCGAACTGAAGCTTTCTTT.

This chain connects TRBV30 to TRBJ1-1, with D perhaps matching TRBD1 (5 bases). Trimming pared 4 bases from V and 4 bases from J, leaving 16 bases between. This CDR3 spans 14 amino acids. Germline CDR1 reads GTSNPN; CDR2 reads SVGIG (reference sequence). The CDR3 reads CAWKRWGESTEAFF. CDR3 DNA: TGTGCCTGGAAAAGATGGGGGGAGAGCACTGAAGCTTTCTTT.

The chain recombines TRBV7-2 with TRBJ2-7, with D possibly TRBD1 on 5 matching bases. V gave up 1 base and J gave up 5 bases, with 12 bases separating them. The V gene's germline CDR1 is SGHTA and CDR2 FQGNSA. The CDR3 totals 14 residues. The DNA for the CDR3 is TGTGCCAGCAGCTTAGTGGCAGGGTTCCACGAGCAGTACTTC. It is translated as CASSLVAGFHEQYF.

The J gene is TRBJ2-7, the V gene TRBV7-6, with a weak D call TRBD2 (7 bases). Trimming took off 1 base at V and 6 bases at J, with 16 bases between the two ends. CDR1 is SGHVS, CDR2 FNYEAQ, per germline. The length of the CDR3 is 15 residues. CDR3 DNA sequence: TGTGCCAGCAGCTTAGTAGGGGGGGACACCGGCGAGCAGTACTTC. This encodes CASSLVGGDTGEQYF.